The rows below give T cell receptor beta chains drawn from one sample of a study of regulatory T cells in long-lasting Graves disease. TCRdb itself ran the multiplex PCR reads through MiXCR, one entry per CDR3 protein. The sample carries about 540,000 distinct CDR3 sequences, about 14% recorded once. These data were also reused for a study on T cells in Graves' hyperthyroidism and ophthalmopathy.

The input for sequencing was peripheral blood mononuclear cells (PBMCs), taken at new diagnosis, from a patient treated with antithyroid drugs. These receptors were obtained from a man aged 25-45 years with Graves disease. Both conserved end residues are part of each CDR3. A D gene is named only where the DNA matches it firmly. For some rows the clone size is stated as once, few or many, or as a class when expanded; others skip it.

V gene: TRBV2
J gene: TRBJ2-3
clone size: many
D gene: NA
CDR3 DNA: TGTGCCAGCGGGCGGTTCCGGAGCACAGATACGCAGTATTTT
CDR3 protein: CASGRFRSTDTQYF

V gene: TRBV12-3/TRBV12-4
J gene: TRBJ2-1
clone size: many
D gene: NA
CDR3 DNA: TGTGCCAGCAGCGGACCACTTTCTAGCTCCTACAATGAGCAGTTCTTC
CDR3 protein: CASSGPLSSSYNEQFF

V gene: TRBV19
J gene: TRBJ2-5
clone size: few
D gene: NA
CDR3 DNA: TGTGCCAGTAAGCGGGTGAGGGGAGAAGAGACCCAGTACTTC
CDR3 protein: CASKRVRGEETQYF

V gene: TRBV12-3/TRBV12-4
J gene: TRBJ1-5
clone size: many
D gene: TRBD1
CDR3 DNA: TGTGCCAGCAGTTTAGAGGGACAGCTCAATCAGCCCCAGCATTTT
CDR3 protein: CASSLEGQLNQPQHF

V gene: TRBV5-1
J gene: TRBJ2-3
clone size: once
D gene: TRBD2
CDR3 DNA: TGCGCCAGCAGCGCGGCGGGAGAGCTCACGCAGTATTTT
CDR3 protein: CASSAAGELTQYF

V gene: TRBV13
J gene: TRBJ2-7
clone size: few
D gene: TRBD1
CDR3 DNA: TGTGCCAGCAGCCCGTCGACAGGGTCCACCTACGAGCAGTACTTC
CDR3 protein: CASSPSTGSTYEQYF

V gene: TRBV6-2/TRBV6-3
J gene: TRBJ2-7
clone size: many
D gene: NA
CDR3 DNA: TGTGCCAGCAGTTTACGCGGCATATCCTACGAGCAGTACTTC
CDR3 protein: CASSLRGISYEQYF

V gene: TRBV29-1
J gene: TRBJ2-3
clone size: many
D gene: TRBD2
CDR3 DNA: TGCAGCGTTCGGGGGACTAGCGGGGCCGATACGCAGTATTTT
CDR3 protein: CSVRGTSGADTQYF

V gene: TRBV2
J gene: TRBJ1-5
clone size: many
D gene: NA
CDR3 DNA: TGTGCCAGCAGGGTGGACAGTAGCAATCAGCCCCAGCATTTT
CDR3 protein: CASRVDSSNQPQHF

V gene: TRBV18
J gene: TRBJ2-5
clone size: NA
D gene: NA
CDR3 DNA: TGTGCCAGCTCACCAAGATGGGGGATCCAAGAGACCCAGTACTTC
CDR3 protein: CASSPRWGIQETQYF

V gene: TRBV5-1
J gene: TRBJ2-2
clone size: many
D gene: NA
CDR3 DNA: TGCGCCAGCAATGAAGGCTTAAACACCGGGGAGCTGTTTTTT
CDR3 protein: CASNEGLNTGELFF

V gene: TRBV5-6
J gene: TRBJ1-2
clone size: NA
D gene: TRBD1
CDR3 DNA: TGTGCCAGCAGCTTGGCGGCAGGGGGTGGCTACACCTTC
CDR3 protein: CASSLAAGGGYTF

V gene: TRBV6-5
J gene: TRBJ2-1
clone size: many
D gene: NA
CDR3 DNA: TGTGCCAGCAGTTACTCAAGCGGGTACGAGCAGTTCTTC
CDR3 protein: CASSYSSGYEQFF

V gene: TRBV12-3/TRBV12-4
J gene: TRBJ2-7
clone size: few
D gene: NA
CDR3 DNA: TGTGCCAGCAGTTGGAGGGGTCTTTCCTACGAGCAGTACTTC
CDR3 protein: CASSWRGLSYEQYF

V gene: TRBV20-1
J gene: TRBJ1-2
clone size: many
D gene: NA
CDR3 DNA: TGCAGTGCTAGACAGGCCAACCTTAACTATGGCTACACCTTC
CDR3 protein: CSARQANLNYGYTF

V gene: TRBV24-1
J gene: TRBJ1-5
clone size: few
D gene: NA
CDR3 DNA: TGTGCCACCAGTGCAGGTCGCGGTAGCAATCAGCCCCAGCATTTT
CDR3 protein: CATSAGRGSNQPQHF

V gene: TRBV7-9
J gene: TRBJ2-5
clone size: many
D gene: NA
CDR3 DNA: TGTGCCAGCAGCCCCACCTTCTCCCTTAGGGAGACCCAGTACTTC
CDR3 protein: CASSPTFSLRETQYF

V gene: TRBV12-5
J gene: TRBJ2-1
clone size: many
D gene: NA
CDR3 DNA: TGTGCTAGTGGTTTGAGGGTAGCGGAAAACAATGAGCAGTTCTTC
CDR3 protein: CASGLRVAENNEQFF

V gene: TRBV11-2
J gene: TRBJ2-2
clone size: many
D gene: TRBD2
CDR3 DNA: TGTGCCAGCAGCATTACTAGCGGGGTGAACACCGGGGAGCTGTTTTTT
CDR3 protein: CASSITSGVNTGELFF

V gene: TRBV30
J gene: TRBJ2-3
clone size: many
D gene: TRBD2
CDR3 DNA: TGTGCCTGGACTAGCGGGGAGGCTAGCACAGATACGCAGTATTTT
CDR3 protein: CAWTSGEASTDTQYF

V gene: TRBV30
J gene: TRBJ2-1
clone size: many
D gene: TRBD2
CDR3 DNA: TGTGCCTGGACCCGGTCTAGCGGGAGGACCAATGAGCAGTTCTTC
CDR3 protein: CAWTRSSGRTNEQFF

V gene: TRBV5-1
J gene: TRBJ1-1
clone size: few
D gene: NA
CDR3 DNA: TGCGCCAGCAGCTTGACGGTTGGGGGGTTTAGTACTGAAGCTTTCTTT
CDR3 protein: CASSLTVGGFSTEAFF

V gene: TRBV11-1
J gene: TRBJ2-3
clone size: NA
D gene: NA
CDR3 DNA: TGTGCCAGCAGCTCGCAGGGGACGCGCACAGGTACGCAGTATTTT
CDR3 protein: CASSSQGTRTGTQYF

V gene: TRBV29-1
J gene: TRBJ2-5
clone size: many
D gene: TRBD1
CDR3 DNA: TGCAGCGTTGTTCGGGACAGGGAAAAGACCCAGTACTTC
CDR3 protein: CSVVRDREKTQYF

V gene: TRBV12-3/TRBV12-4
J gene: TRBJ2-1
clone size: many
D gene: TRBD2
CDR3 DNA: TGTGCCAGCAGCTCCGGACTAGCGGGAGGACATGAGCAGTTCTTC
CDR3 protein: CASSSGLAGGHEQFF

V gene: TRBV6-2/TRBV6-3
J gene: TRBJ2-2
clone size: NA
D gene: TRBD2
CDR3 DNA: TGTGCCAGCAGTTACTCACTCGTACGACTAGCGGGAGTAGACACCGGGGAGCTGTTTTTT
CDR3 protein: CASSYSLVRLAGVDTGELFF

V gene: TRBV5-4
J gene: TRBJ2-2
clone size: few
D gene: NA
CDR3 DNA: TGTGCCAGCAGCTTGGGAGGGAGTCTCTCTGGGGAGCTGTTTTTT
CDR3 protein: CASSLGGSLSGELFF

V gene: TRBV25-1
J gene: TRBJ2-5
clone size: NA
D gene: NA
CDR3 DNA: TGTGCCAGCAGTGACGCAGATTATAGGGAGACCCAGTACTTC
CDR3 protein: CASSDADYRETQYF

V gene: TRBV18
J gene: TRBJ1-1
clone size: few
D gene: NA
CDR3 DNA: TGTGCCAGCTCACCCGTTGGGGGCATGAACACTGAAGCTTTCTTT
CDR3 protein: CASSPVGGMNTEAFF

V gene: TRBV7-2
J gene: TRBJ2-4
clone size: NA
D gene: TRBD2
CDR3 DNA: TGTGCCAGCAGCTTAGGCGGGAGTGGTAAAAACATTCAGTACTTC
CDR3 protein: CASSLGGSGKNIQYF

V gene: TRBV10-3
J gene: TRBJ2-7
clone size: few
D gene: NA
CDR3 DNA: TGTGCCATCAGTGACCGGGCCAGGGAAGACGAGCAGTACTTC
CDR3 protein: CAISDRAREDEQYF

V gene: TRBV27
J gene: TRBJ2-7
clone size: NA
D gene: NA
CDR3 DNA: TGTGCCAGCAGCTTGTTGGAGGGAACAGGCTACGAGCAGTACTTC
CDR3 protein: CASSLLEGTGYEQYF

V gene: TRBV9
J gene: TRBJ2-7
clone size: many
D gene: NA
CDR3 DNA: TGTGCCAGCAGCCCAAGGACAGAATACGAGCAGTACTTC
CDR3 protein: CASSPRTEYEQYF

V gene: TRBV11-2
J gene: TRBJ2-3
clone size: many
D gene: NA
CDR3 DNA: TGTGCCAGCAGCTTACGCGGGACTACAGATACGCAGTATTTT
CDR3 protein: CASSLRGTTDTQYF

V gene: TRBV14
J gene: TRBJ2-2
clone size: NA
D gene: TRBD2
CDR3 DNA: TGTGCCAGCAGCCAAGATCACGGGCTAGCGGGAGACACCGGGGAGCTGTTTTTT
CDR3 protein: CASSQDHGLAGDTGELFF

V gene: TRBV3-1
J gene: TRBJ1-4
clone size: few
D gene: NA
CDR3 DNA: TGTGCCAGCAGCCAAGAAGGTGGGCCAGGAGATTACGAAAAACTGTTTTTT
CDR3 protein: CASSQEGGPGDYEKLFF

V gene: TRBV7-9
J gene: TRBJ1-2
clone size: few
D gene: TRBD1
CDR3 DNA: TGTGTCAGCAGCTTAGGAAACCGGGACAGCTATGGCTACACCTTC
CDR3 protein: CVSSLGNRDSYGYTF

V gene: TRBV27
J gene: TRBJ2-1
clone size: NA
D gene: NA
CDR3 DNA: TGTGCCAGCAGTTTTAGAACGACCGGCAATGAGCAGTTCTTC
CDR3 protein: CASSFRTTGNEQFF

V gene: TRBV5-1
J gene: TRBJ2-1
clone size: many
D gene: TRBD2
CDR3 DNA: TGCGCCAGCAGCTTGGACGGGCGGGAGTTAGGTGAGCAGTTCTTC
CDR3 protein: CASSLDGRELGEQFF

V gene: TRBV4-1
J gene: TRBJ2-2
clone size: NA
D gene: NA
CDR3 DNA: TGCGCCAGCAGCCAAGATCCGGGGATCCTCACCAATCGGGCGAACACCGGGGAGCTGTTTTTT
CDR3 protein: CASSQDPGILTNRANTGELFF

V gene: TRBV7-9
J gene: TRBJ2-3
clone size: few
D gene: NA
CDR3 DNA: TGTGCCAGCTGCCCCATAACAACTAGCACAGATACGCAGTATTTT
CDR3 protein: CASCPITTSTDTQYF

V gene: TRBV29-1
J gene: TRBJ2-3
clone size: many
D gene: NA
CDR3 DNA: TGCAGCGTTGAAGATCTTAGAGCGGACAGCACAGATACGCAGTATTTT
CDR3 protein: CSVEDLRADSTDTQYF

V gene: TRBV5-1
J gene: TRBJ1-6
clone size: few
D gene: NA
CDR3 DNA: TGCGCCAGCAGACTTGGGACGCGGAATTCACCCCTCCACTTT
CDR3 protein: CASRLGTRNSPLHF

V gene: TRBV27
J gene: TRBJ1-2
clone size: many
D gene: TRBD1
CDR3 DNA: TGTGCCAGCAGCGGGACAGGGGGAGGTGGCTACACCTTC
CDR3 protein: CASSGTGGGGYTF

V gene: TRBV2
J gene: TRBJ2-1
clone size: many
D gene: NA
CDR3 DNA: TGTGCCAGTTTCGAGGAGGCAATGTACAATGAGCAGTTCTTC
CDR3 protein: CASFEEAMYNEQFF

V gene: TRBV10-2
J gene: TRBJ1-1
clone size: NA
D gene: NA
CDR3 DNA: TGCGCCAGCAGTGGGGGAACAGGGAACACTGAAGCTTTCTTT
CDR3 protein: CASSGGTGNTEAFF

V gene: TRBV5-1
J gene: TRBJ2-5
clone size: NA
D gene: NA
CDR3 DNA: TGCGCCAGCAGCTTGCCTTCCCCTGGGCAAGAGACCCAGTACTTC
CDR3 protein: CASSLPSPGQETQYF

V gene: TRBV4-2
J gene: TRBJ2-1
clone size: NA
D gene: TRBD2
CDR3 DNA: TGTGCCAGCAGCCAAGTTGGGACTAGTGTAGACAATGAGCAGTTCTTC
CDR3 protein: CASSQVGTSVDNEQFF

V gene: TRBV10-1
J gene: TRBJ2-2
clone size: many
D gene: NA
CDR3 DNA: TGCGCCAGCAGTGGGGGGTCGCCGAGCGGGTCTCGGTCCGGGGAGCTGTTTTTT
CDR3 protein: CASSGGSPSGSRSGELFF

V gene: TRBV20-1
J gene: TRBJ2-5
clone size: many
D gene: NA
CDR3 DNA: TGCAGTGCTATACTAAGGGAGACCCAGTACTTC
CDR3 protein: CSAILRETQYF

V gene: TRBV24-1
J gene: TRBJ2-3
clone size: many
D gene: TRBD2
CDR3 DNA: TGTGCCACCAGTGATTTATGGACTAGCGGAGGGGGCACAGATACGCAGTATTTT
CDR3 protein: CATSDLWTSGGGTDTQYF

V gene: TRBV20-1
J gene: TRBJ1-1
clone size: many
D gene: NA
CDR3 DNA: TGCAGTGCTAAAAGTCCGGAAGCTTTCTTT
CDR3 protein: CSAKSPEAFF

V gene: TRBV29-1
J gene: TRBJ2-3
clone size: many
D gene: NA
CDR3 DNA: TGCAGCGCCCAAATCGGACTCCTACCCCTAGATACGCAGTATTTT
CDR3 protein: CSAQIGLLPLDTQYF

V gene: TRBV20-1
J gene: TRBJ2-3
clone size: few
D gene: NA
CDR3 DNA: TGCAGTGCTGTCGTTAGTCTCACAGATACGCAGTATTTT
CDR3 protein: CSAVVSLTDTQYF

V gene: TRBV29-1
J gene: TRBJ2-1
clone size: many
D gene: TRBD2
CDR3 DNA: TGCAGCGTTGAGCTAGCGGGAGGGGGTGAGCAGTTCTTC
CDR3 protein: CSVELAGGGEQFF

V gene: TRBV18
J gene: TRBJ2-2
clone size: NA
D gene: NA
CDR3 DNA: TGTGCCACTTCATCAGGGTATAACACCGGGGAGCTGTTTTTT
CDR3 protein: CATSSGYNTGELFF

V gene: TRBV2
J gene: TRBJ2-7
clone size: many
D gene: TRBD2
CDR3 DNA: TGTGCCAGCAGTGAGACTAGCGCCTTTGGTGAGCAGTACTTC
CDR3 protein: CASSETSAFGEQYF

V gene: TRBV9
J gene: TRBJ2-2
clone size: few
D gene: NA
CDR3 DNA: TGTGCCAGCAGCCCCCCCGGGAACCAGAACACCGGGGAGCTGTTTTTT
CDR3 protein: CASSPPGNQNTGELFF

V gene: TRBV30
J gene: TRBJ2-2
clone size: many
D gene: TRBD2
CDR3 DNA: TGTGCCTGGAACAATGTGGGACTAGCGGAGAAAAGGACCGGGGAGCTGTTTTTT
CDR3 protein: CAWNNVGLAEKRTGELFF